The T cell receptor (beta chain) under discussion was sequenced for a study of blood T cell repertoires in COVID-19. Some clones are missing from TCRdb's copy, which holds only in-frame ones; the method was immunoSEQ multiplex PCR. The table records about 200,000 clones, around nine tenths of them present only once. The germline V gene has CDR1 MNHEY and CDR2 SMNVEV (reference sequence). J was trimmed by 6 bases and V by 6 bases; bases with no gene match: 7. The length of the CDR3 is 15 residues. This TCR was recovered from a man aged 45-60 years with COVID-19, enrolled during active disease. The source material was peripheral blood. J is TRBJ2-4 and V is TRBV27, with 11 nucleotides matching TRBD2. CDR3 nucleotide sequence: TGTGCCAGCAGCCTACTAGCGGGAGTTGGAAACATTCAGTACTTC. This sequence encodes CASSLLAGVGNIQYF.